The 32 T cell receptor beta chains below all came from one sample that was sequenced in a study of control samples from healthy donors and cancer patients. This table comes from immunoSEQ multiplex PCR, and its TCRdb copy is limited to in-frame clones, with some not included. The sample comprises roughly 170,000 clones, 85% to 95% of which are singletons, and more than 1.4% rests with the top ten. The sequenced material came from blood. These receptors were taken from a man younger than 35 in good health.

Details on this clone: The same CDR3 can be traced to other DNA sequences in this sample. The chain has TRBV18 and TRBJ1-4; 8 bases line up with TRBD1. Germline CDR1 reads KGHSH; CDR2 reads LQKENI. CDR3 size: 15 residues. V shed 2 bases and J 6 bases; nucleotides not matched to a gene: 5. The CDR3 DNA reads TGTGCCAGCTCACCAGGGACAGGAGGAGATGAAAAACTGTTTTTT. Translation gives CASSPGTGGDEKLFF.

This rearrangement joins TRBV5-1 to TRBJ1-6; a possible D gene is TRBD1 (6 bases). The CDR3 is made up of 17 amino acids. Germline lookup yields CDR1 SGHRS and CDR2 YFSETQ. Trimming left V 0 bases short and J 8 bases short, with 18 bases between. DNA of the CDR3: TGCGCCAGCAGCTTGGCCAGTAGGACAGCATTGGATTCACCCCTCCACTTT. This gives the protein CASSLASRTALDSPLHF.

V and J are TRBV10-3 and TRBJ2-3; 13 nucleotides match TRBD2. CDR3 length equals 20 residues. Germline values: CDR1 ENHRY, CDR2 SYGVKD. Trimming removed 3 bases from V and 0 bases from J; junction bases left unmatched: 12. CDR3 loop: CAISDPGKLAGGQSTDTQYF. DNA for the CDR3: TGTGCCATCAGTGACCCGGGGAAACTAGCGGGGGGGCAAAGCACAGATACGCAGTATTTT.

The J gene is TRBJ2-2, the V gene TRBV30, with TRBD2 matching over 8 bases. With 3 bases clipped from V and 6 bases from J, the junction kept 3 bases outside the gene matches. Germline loops: CDR1 GTSNPN, CDR2 SVGIG (reference sequence). The CDR3 covers 13 residues. CDR3 sequence reads: CAWRVGGAGELFF. Written as DNA, the CDR3 is TGTGCCTGGAGAGTCGGGGGGGCCGGGGAGCTGTTTTTT. Supplemented by reference TRBV30 and TRBJ2-2, the full variable domain reads SQTIHQWPATLVQPVGSPLSLECTVEGTSNPNLYWYRQAAGRGLQLLFYSVGIGQISSEVPQNLSASRPQDRQFILSSKKLLLSDSGFYLCAWRVGGAGELFFGEGSRLTVL.

The chain has TRBV4-1 and TRBJ1-6; D is undetermined. The CDR3 totals 16 residues. From germline, CDR1 is MGHRA and CDR2 YSYEKL. Trimming shortened V by 0 bases and J by 0 bases, and 6 bases separated the two germline ends. The CDR3 region has the DNA TGCGCCAGCAGCCAAGAAACGAGCTCCTATAATTCACCCCTCCACTTT. Its translation: CASSQETSSYNSPLHF.

The chain is built from TRBV30 and TRBJ1-1, with D tentatively TRBD1 (5 bases). The V gene's germline CDR1 is GTSNPN and CDR2 SVGIG (reference sequence). V was cut by 5 bases and J by 4 bases, with 14 bases left in between. This CDR3 is 13 amino acids long. CDR3 in amino acids: CAWEPGLGTEAFF. The CDR3 DNA is TGTGCCTGGGAGCCAGGGCTTGGCACTGAAGCTTTCTTT.

The chain uses TRBV7-8 and TRBJ1-6, with D unresolved. Trimming cost V 1 base and J 0 bases, with 7 bases left between them. The length of the CDR3 is 16 residues. Germline CDR1 is SGHVS and CDR2 is FQNEAQ. The CDR3 sequence: CASSLGPVSYNSPLHF. The CDR3 DNA sequence: TGTGCCAGCAGCTTAGGGCCTGTCTCCTATAATTCACCCCTCCACTTT.

The J gene is TRBJ2-7, the V gene TRBV27; possible D gene TRBD1, 5 bases. Trimming took off 0 bases at V and 5 bases at J, with 8 bases between the two ends. Germline V gene lookup returns CDR1 MNHEY and CDR2 SMNVEV (reference sequence). The CDR3 covers 13 residues. CDR3 in DNA: TGTGCCAGCAGTTTATCGATCAGGGACGAGCAGTACTTC. Protein: CASSLSIRDEQYF.

The J gene is TRBJ1-6, the V gene TRBV30, with D hard to call. The germline gives CDR1 GTSNPN, CDR2 SVGIG (reference sequence). The CDR3 consists of 13 residues. Trimming removed 7 bases at V and 0 bases at J, with 7 bases between. CDR3 region: CALAGSYNSPLHF. CDR3 bases: TGTGCCTTGGCAGGCTCCTATAATTCACCCCTCCACTTT.

The chain has TRBV28 and TRBJ2-5, with D possibly being TRBD1 (5 bases). From germline, CDR1 is MDHEN and CDR2 SYDVKM. The CDR3 covers 14 residues. Trimming pared 6 bases from V and 5 bases from J, leaving 16 bases between. For the CDR3, the DNA is TGTGCCAGCAGCCCCAGAGCAGGGTTGGAGACCCAGTACTTC. Encoded protein: CASSPRAGLETQYF. The full variable domain, rest sourced from reference TRBV28 and TRBJ2-5, is DVKVTQSSRYLVKRTGEKVFLECVQDMDHENMFWYRQDPGLGLRLIYFSYDVKMKEKGDIPEGYSVSREKKERFSLILESASTNQTSMYLCASSPRAGLETQYFGPGTRLLVL.

This rearrangement joins TRBV6-5 to TRBJ2-7; TRBD2 aligns across 8 bases. Germline CDR1 MNHEY, CDR2 SVGAGI. V trimming: 0 bases; J trimming: 3 bases; junction bases outside the gene matches: 7. This CDR3 is built from 16 residues. The CDR3, as DNA: TGTGCCAGCAGTTACTCGGAGGGCGGGGGGCTCTACGAGCAGTACTTC. This sequence encodes CASSYSEGGGLYEQYF.

This sequence joins TRBV24-1 and TRBJ2-5; no clear D gene. Germline CDR1 reads KGHDR; CDR2 reads SFDVKD. The CDR3 is made up of 12 amino acids. Trimming left V 4 bases short and J 7 bases short, with 9 bases between. The CDR3 nucleotides read TGTGCCACCAGTGACGGAATAACGACCCAGTACTTC. It is translated as CATSDGITTQYF.

The genes are TRBV3-1 (or the pseudogene TRBV3-2) and TRBJ1-3, with D hard to call. V was clipped by 1 base and J by 4 bases, with 8 bases between them. This CDR3 comprises 14 residues. Per germline, CDR1 LGHDT and CDR2 YNNKEL (reference sequence). Here the CDR3 DNA reads TGTGCCAGCAGCCAAGCTGGGTCAGGAAACACCATATATTTT. Its protein is CASSQAGSGNTIYF.

The gene calls are TRBV28 and TRBJ2-4; no reliable D call. Trimming shortened V by 6 bases and J by 0 bases, and 9 bases separated the two germline ends. The CDR3 has 14 amino acids. Germline V gene data show CDR1 as MDHEN and CDR2 as SYDVKM. In nucleotides, the CDR3 is TGTGCCAGCAGCCCACCGGCAGCCAAAAACATTCAGTACTTC. This encodes CASSPPAAKNIQYF.

This clone occurred once. The chain is built from TRBV27 and TRBJ1-1; D is uncertain. V lost 0 bases to trimming and J lost 5 bases, with 10 bases between them. Germline loops: CDR1 MNHEY, CDR2 SMNVEV (reference sequence). The CDR3 consists of 14 residues. CDR3 amino acids: CASSLSSGQTEAFF. Here the CDR3 DNA reads TGTGCCAGCAGTTTATCGAGCGGTCAGACTGAAGCTTTCTTT.

This clone was recorded only once. Here the CDR3 DNA reads TGCGCCAGCAGCCAAGATGAAAAAGGACGGAGAGCTAACTATGGCTACACCTTC. It is translated as CASSQDEKGRRANYGYTF. The chain links TRBV4-1 to TRBJ1-2; D is unclear. Germline V gene lookup returns CDR1 MGHRA and CDR2 YSYEKL. The V end was cut by 0 bases, the J end by 0 bases, with 17 bases between. CDR3 length: 18 residues.

This chain links TRBV12-3 or TRBV12-4 with TRBJ1-2; D is unclear. V was cut by 9 bases and J by 8 bases, with 19 bases left in between. There are 13 residues in the CDR3. This CDR3 is CASNRAPERGYTF. Written as DNA, the CDR3 is TGTGCCAGTAACCGGGCCCCCGAGCGGGGCTACACCTTC.

V gene TRBV18 combines with J gene TRBJ1-3, with D possibly being TRBD1 (6 bases). V gave up 0 bases and J gave up 2 bases, with 8 bases separating them. The CDR3 is 15 residues long. Germline V CDR1 and CDR2: KGHSH, LQKENI. CDR3: CASSPPTGTGNTIYF. CDR3 in DNA: TGTGCCAGCTCACCACCCACAGGGACTGGAAACACCATATATTTT.

The J gene is TRBJ1-1, the V gene TRBV7-3; D unclear. CDR3 length: 13 residues. Germline CDR1 is SGHTA and CDR2 is FQGTGA. V was pared by 4 bases and J by 3 bases, with 9 bases between. In nucleotides, the CDR3 is TGTGCCAGCAGCTCGACCCTAGACACTGAAGCTTTCTTT. Protein: CASSSTLDTEAFF.

This chain links TRBV24-1 with TRBJ2-7; D is unresolved. The CDR3 has 14 amino acids. CDR1 and CDR2 from the germline V gene are KGHDR and SFDVKD. Trimming took off 1 base at V and 3 bases at J, with 9 bases between the two ends. The CDR3 nucleotides read TGTGCCACCAGTGATTTCCCCATAAGCTACGAGCAGTACTTC. Translation gives CATSDFPISYEQYF.

This clone has a single count. J is TRBJ1-5 and V is TRBV18; 7 bases map to TRBD1. Germline values: CDR1 KGHSH, CDR2 LQKENI. The CDR3 is made up of 17 amino acids. The V and J ends lost 3 bases and 2 bases, in that order; junction bases with no gene match: 10. The CDR3 is CASSPVGGQVGNQPQHF. The CDR3 coding sequence is TGTGCCAGCTCACCCGTCGGAGGACAGGTCGGCAATCAGCCCCAGCATTTT.

The rearrangement uses TRBV25-1 and TRBJ2-7; D may be TRBD1 or TRBD2 (7 bases each). Trimming stripped 2 bases from V and 3 bases from J, with 11 bases between. This CDR3 spans 14 amino acids. CDR1 and CDR2 (germline): MGHDK, SYGVNS. CDR3 region: CASSEPGGGYEQYF. CDR3 in DNA: TGTGCCAGCAGTGAACCAGGGGGGGGCTACGAGCAGTACTTC.

Points on this clone: Germline is not matched at one junction end, which may reflect a read error. The chain links TRBV2 to TRBJ2-3; TRBD1 matches at 9 bases. CDR3 length: 13 residues. Looked up from germline, CDR1 is SNHLY and CDR2 is FYNNEI. CDR3 region: CAGKTGGTGTQYF. The CDR3 coding sequence is TGTGCCGGCAAGACAGGGGGAACAGGTACGCAGTATTTT.

V and J are TRBV5-1 and TRBJ2-7; 8 bases line up with TRBD2. The V gene end was trimmed by 2 bases and the J gene end by 2 bases; junction bases not matched to a gene: 6. This CDR3 is 15 amino acids long. Germline V gene data show CDR1 as SGHRS and CDR2 as YFSETQ. Here the CDR3 DNA reads TGCGCCAGCAGCTTCCGAGCGGGGGTGCCCTACGAGCAGTACTTC. Translating gives CASSFRAGVPYEQYF. The full variable domain, with the rest looked up from reference TRBV5-1 and TRBJ2-7, is KAGVTQTPRYLIKTRGQQVTLSCSPISGHRSVSWYQQTPGQGLQFLFEYFSETQRNKGNFPGRFSGRQFSNSRSEMNVSTLELGDSALYLCASSFRAGVPYEQYFGPGTRLTVT.

This clone has just a few counts. CDR3: CASMLAGLLDTQYF. CDR3 nucleotide sequence: TGCGCCAGCATGCTAGCGGGGTTGTTAGATACGCAGTATTTT. The chain recombines TRBV5-1 with TRBJ2-3; 9 bases are shared with TRBD2. The CDR3 loop spans 14 amino acids. V lost 6 bases to trimming and J lost 5 bases; unmatched junction nucleotides: 7. Per the germline V gene, CDR1 is SGHRS and CDR2 is YFSETQ.

CDR3 region: CASSIVTGNEKLFF. CDR3 DNA: TGTGCCAGTAGTATAGTTACGGGAAATGAAAAACTGTTTTTT. This chain connects TRBV19 to TRBJ1-4; no reliable D call. CDR1 is LNHDA, CDR2 SQIVND, per germline (reference sequence). This CDR3 spans 14 amino acids. The ends were cut back, 1 base at V and 5 bases at J, with 8 bases in the middle.

The chain links TRBV5-1 to TRBJ2-7; D is unresolved. Per germline, CDR1 SGHRS and CDR2 YFSETQ. The length of the CDR3 is 12 residues. V was clipped by 0 bases and J by 5 bases, with 6 bases between them. CDR3 bases: TGCGCCAGCAGCTTGGATTGGAACGAGCAGTACTTC. Translating it yields CASSLDWNEQYF. The full variable domain, rest sourced from reference TRBV5-1 and TRBJ2-7, is KAGVTQTPRYLIKTRGQQVTLSCSPISGHRSVSWYQQTPGQGLQFLFEYFSETQRNKGNFPGRFSGRQFSNSRSEMNVSTLELGDSALYLCASSLDWNEQYFGPGTRLTVT.

The chain recombines TRBV5-1 with TRBJ2-2, with 7 bases matching TRBD1. The CDR3 extends over 15 amino acids. The V gene end was trimmed by 2 bases and the J gene end by 4 bases; junction bases not matched to a gene: 5. Germline V lookup: CDR1 SGHRS, CDR2 YFSETQ. The CDR3 nucleotides are TGCGCCAGCAGCTTAGGGGGCGCGGGCACCGGGGAGCTGTTTTTT. It specifies CASSLGGAGTGELFF.

This clone was seen a single time. The V and J genes are TRBV24-1 and TRBJ2-5, with unresolved D. The CDR3 is made up of 13 amino acids. Germline values: CDR1 KGHDR, CDR2 SFDVKD. V was cut by 1 base and J by 5 bases, with 7 bases left in between. CDR3 bases: TGTGCCACCAGTGATTTCAGGTCCGAGACCCAGTACTTC. The encoded protein is CATSDFRSETQYF.

This chain uses TRBV19 with TRBJ1-5, with TRBD1 matching over 10 bases. The CDR3 covers 17 residues. In germline, CDR1 is LNHDA, CDR2 SQIVND (reference sequence). J gave up 3 bases and V 6 bases, and 11 bases lay outside the gene matches. The CDR3 loop reads CASRPGQGRGTNQPQHF. Here the CDR3 DNA reads TGTGCCAGTAGACCGGGACAGGGGCGCGGGACCAATCAGCCCCAGCATTTT.

The chain carries TRBV20-1 and TRBJ1-2; 7 bases map to TRBD1. The CDR3 length is 13 residues. The germline gives CDR1 DFQATT, CDR2 SNEGSKA (reference sequence). Here the CDR3 reads CSGSRGQDYGYTF. The CDR3 nucleotides read TGCAGCGGTAGTAGGGGGCAGGACTATGGCTACACCTTC.

This chain links TRBV6-1 with TRBJ2-2, with D possibly being TRBD1 (5 bases). Germline V gene lookup returns CDR1 MNHNS and CDR2 SASEGT. Trimming shortened V by 0 bases and J by 0 bases, and 14 bases separated the two germline ends. The CDR3 totals 18 residues. CDR3 in amino acids: CASSEAWTPNANTGELFF. The CDR3 region has the DNA TGTGCCAGCAGTGAAGCCTGGACACCGAACGCGAACACCGGGGAGCTGTTTTTT.